This entry is about one TCR beta chain. No cognate antigen has been identified for it. Within one base of it there is no much larger clone, and no base qualities were kept. The record originates from a study of blood T cell repertoires in COVID-19 (dated by TCRdb to 2018 to 2021). With regard to the full study: The collaborator samples originated in the United States, Italy and Spain and spanned the acute and convalescent phases of COVID-19. The prospective study material was composed of cDNA or gDNA derived from T cells, B-cell-depleted T cells, or PBMCs. Deeply sampled blood TCRbeta repertoires from subjects exposed to, actively infected with, or recovered from COVID-19 were included in the dataset. The repertoires were made available in a free public database intended to serve as a resource for research on the immune response to SARS-CoV-2. The samples were drawn from two sources: the first 160 participants of the ongoing ImmuneRACE study, and 1,254 subjects contributed by 6 global collaborators. The sample metadata nearly always contained a de-identified subject ID, COVID-19 status, age in years and sex. Where available, HLA class I and class II types were obtained from metadata supplied by the sample provider rather than from assay-based typing.

TCRbeta CDR3 regions were amplified from genomic DNA by means of the immunoSEQ Assay, a bias-controlled multiplex PCR. As for how the authors treated the data: Nucleated cell counts per sample were estimated from amplification of reference gene primers within the assay. Sequence reads were collapsed and filtered to measure the absolute abundance of every unique TCRbeta CDR3 rearrangement. For each sample, productive Simpson clonality was calculated as the square root of Simpson's diversity index over productive rearrangements. Entries here come from immuneACCESS through TCRdb and include only in-frame sequences with V and J called. Some clones fail to appear in such tables; in the studies checked, an unresolved V gene covers under half of the shortfall, and the cause of the remainder is unknown. V, J and clone size are taken as reported in that table, and D and trimming were inferred from the DNA itself. The sample data list fewer than 130,000 clones, and about 80% of these were observed just once. The top ten clonotypes cover around 4% of the sample.

The study at large found these results: The quantity of clinical and demographic metadata differed by source and by participant and was supplied without curation.

Each collaborating institution followed its own protocols to collect whole blood in K2EDTA tubes. For TCRbeta analysis, collaborators shipped samples in one of three forms: frozen whole blood, isolated PBMCs, or DNA extracted from either of those sample types. The sequenced sample was peripheral blood. The clonotype originates from a woman older than 75 with acute or convalescent COVID-19.

This receptor has the CDR3 CASSSSGTDSYEQYF. The nucleotide sequence is TGTGCCAGCAGCTCTTCCGGGACAGACTCCTACGAGCAGTACTTC. Rearrangement joined TRBV5-5 to TRBJ2-7; 7 central nucleotides agree with TRBD1. Germline trimming: 3 bases from V, 0 bases from J; junction bases outside gene matches: 6. The germline V gene (reference sequence) sets CDR1 to SGHKS and CDR2 to YYEKEE. The CDR3 contains 15 residues, cysteine and phenylalanine counted. The entry retains the CDR3 DNA only, 45 bases that are in frame from base 1.